This T cell receptor beta chain was observed in a study of T cells and Merkel cell carcinoma outcomes. CDR1 and CDR2 from the germline V gene are MNHEY and SVGAGI. The CDR3 extends over 15 amino acids. V was clipped by 0 bases and J by 4 bases, with 13 bases between them. The repertoire was sequenced with immunoSEQ multiplex PCR; TCRdb's copy has only in-frame clones and lacks some. The sample includes over 15,000 clones, about four fifths seen only once; the top ten take 7.5% to 10%. This clone was seen only a few times. Its antigen is undetermined. General study points: In Merkel cell carcinoma, repertoire and T-cell density reportedly predicted outcomes.

This chain connects TRBV6-5 to TRBJ2-7, with D possibly matching TRBD2 (6 bases). This TCR was recovered from a human donor with Merkel cell carcinoma. Source material: tumor tissue from Merkel cell carcinoma. The CDR3: CASSYSRVGGYEQYF. As DNA, the CDR3 is TGTGCCAGCAGTTACTCGAGGGTAGGAGGGTACGAGCAGTACTTC.